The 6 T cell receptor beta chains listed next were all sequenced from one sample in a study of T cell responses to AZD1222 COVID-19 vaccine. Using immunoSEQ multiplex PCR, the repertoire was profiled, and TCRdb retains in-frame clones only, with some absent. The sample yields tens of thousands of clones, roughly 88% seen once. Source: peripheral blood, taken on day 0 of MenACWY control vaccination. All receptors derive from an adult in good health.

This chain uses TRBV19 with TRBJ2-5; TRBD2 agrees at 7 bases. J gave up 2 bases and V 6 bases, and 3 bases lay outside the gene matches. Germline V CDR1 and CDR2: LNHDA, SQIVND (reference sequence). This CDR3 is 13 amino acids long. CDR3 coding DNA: TGTGCCAGTAGGGCTAGCGGACAAGAGACCCAGTACTTC. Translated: CASRASGQETQYF.

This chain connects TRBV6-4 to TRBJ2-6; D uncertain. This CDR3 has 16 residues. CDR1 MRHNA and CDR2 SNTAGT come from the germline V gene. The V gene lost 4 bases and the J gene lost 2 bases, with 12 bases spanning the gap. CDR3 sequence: CASSATAVAGANVLTF. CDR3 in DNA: TGTGCCAGCAGTGCAACAGCTGTAGCTGGGGCCAACGTCCTGACTTTC.

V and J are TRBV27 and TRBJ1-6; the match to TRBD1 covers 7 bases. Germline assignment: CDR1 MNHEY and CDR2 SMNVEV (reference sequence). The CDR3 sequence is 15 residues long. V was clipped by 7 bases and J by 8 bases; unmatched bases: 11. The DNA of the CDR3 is TGTGCCAGCACGATATCGGGACAGTTACATTCACCCCTCCACTTT. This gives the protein CASTISGQLHSPLHF.

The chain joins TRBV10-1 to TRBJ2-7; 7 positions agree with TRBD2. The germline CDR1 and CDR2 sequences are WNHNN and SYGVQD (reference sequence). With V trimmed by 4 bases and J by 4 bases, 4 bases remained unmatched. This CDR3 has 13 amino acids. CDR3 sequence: CASSVAGVYEQYF. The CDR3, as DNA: TGCGCCAGCAGTGTAGCGGGTGTTTACGAGCAGTACTTC.

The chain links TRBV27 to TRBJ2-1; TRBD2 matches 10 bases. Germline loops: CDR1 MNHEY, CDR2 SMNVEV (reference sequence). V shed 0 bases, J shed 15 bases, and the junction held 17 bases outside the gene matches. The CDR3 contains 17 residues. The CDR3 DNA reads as TGTGCCAGCAGTTTATCCCCGGGACTAGCGAGCCCCAACCGAGGGTTCTTC. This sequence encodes CASSLSPGLASPNRGFF.

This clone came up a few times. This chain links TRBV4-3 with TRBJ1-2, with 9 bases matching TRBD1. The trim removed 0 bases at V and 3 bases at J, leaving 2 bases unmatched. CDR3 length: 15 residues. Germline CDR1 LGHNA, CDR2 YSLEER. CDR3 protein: CASSQDRTGDYGYTF. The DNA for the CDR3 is TGCGCCAGCAGCCAAGATAGGACAGGGGACTATGGCTACACCTTC.